What follows describes a single T cell receptor beta chain. TCR-alpha and TCR-beta chains were sequenced unpaired. Assay: immunoSEQ multiplex PCR; the TCRdb copy retains only in-frame clones and omits some. The sample records 80,000 to 100,000 clones, more than 75% being singletons. The sample comes from a study of T cells in tuberculosis. Sorting used thawed, overnight-rested PBMC stained with anti-CD3, a viability dye and GMM-loaded CD1B tetramer. The CD1B tetramers carried C32 glucose monomycolate purified from Rhodococcus equi. Before cryopreservation, the sorted PBMC lost their CD14-expressing monocytes. This CDR3 is built from 13 residues. Per the germline V gene, CDR1 is MDHEN and CDR2 is SYDVKM. V shed 3 bases and J 4 bases; nucleotides not matched to a gene: 2.

Sequenced: CD1b-GMM tetramer-negative cells sorted from PBMCs. The chain is built from TRBV28 and TRBJ2-5, with 7 nucleotides matching TRBD1. This TCR was sampled from an adult woman with latent tuberculosis. The CDR3 sequence: CASSLTGPETQYF. The CDR3 bases are TGTGCCAGCAGTTTGACAGGGCCAGAGACCCAGTACTTC.